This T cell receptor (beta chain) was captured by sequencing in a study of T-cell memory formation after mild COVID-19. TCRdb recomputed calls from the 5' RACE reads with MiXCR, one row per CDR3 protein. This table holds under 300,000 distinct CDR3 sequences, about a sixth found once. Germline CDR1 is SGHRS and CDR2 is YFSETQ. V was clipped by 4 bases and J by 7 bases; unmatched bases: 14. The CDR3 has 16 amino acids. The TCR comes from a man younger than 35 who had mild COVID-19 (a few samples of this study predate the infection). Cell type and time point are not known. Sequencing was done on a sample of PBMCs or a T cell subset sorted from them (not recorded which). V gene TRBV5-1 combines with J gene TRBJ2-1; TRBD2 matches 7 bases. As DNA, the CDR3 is TGCGCCAGCAGCCTACCACGCGGGGGAGGCCTTAATGAGCAGTTCTTC. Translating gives CASSLPRGGGLNEQFF.